The rows below give T cell receptor beta chains drawn from one sample of a study of T-cell reconstitution after alpha-beta-depleted transplantation in children. TCRdb re-called the PCR reads through MiXCR, storing one row per CDR3 protein. The profile covers 450,000 to 600,000 distinct CDR3 sequences, with roughly a tenth appearing a single time and about 2% taken by the ten largest. Sample: PBMCs, taken before TCRalphabeta/CD19-depleted stem cell transplant. The receptor set was obtained from a child aged 2 to 10 with inherited bone marrow failure, due to receive a stem cell transplant. The CDR3 runs from the conserved cysteine through the conserved F or W. A D gene is named only where the DNA matches it firmly. Only some rows state a clone size, as once, few, many or a class for expanded clones.

D gene: NA; V gene: TRBV30; CDR3 length: 13; J gene: TRBJ2-1; clone size: few; CDR3 protein: CARDVVGRNEQFF; CDR3 DNA: TGTGCCCGGGACGTAGTAGGGAGGAATGAGCAGTTCTTC
D gene: TRBD2; V gene: TRBV19; CDR3 length: 17; J gene: TRBJ2-1; clone size: NA; CDR3 protein: CASSMPLLAGVINEQFF; CDR3 DNA: TGTGCCAGTAGTATGCCCCTACTAGCGGGAGTTATCAATGAGCAGTTCTTC
D gene: TRBD2; V gene: TRBV10-2; CDR3 length: 16; J gene: TRBJ2-7; clone size: once; CDR3 protein: CASSEFSGREGDEQYF; CDR3 DNA: TGCGCCAGCAGTGAGTTTAGCGGGAGGGAGGGCGACGAGCAGTACTTC
D gene: NA; V gene: TRBV10-3; CDR3 length: 13; J gene: TRBJ2-5; clone size: few; CDR3 protein: CAISGDTQETQYF; CDR3 DNA: TGTGCCATCAGTGGGGACACCCAAGAGACCCAGTACTTC
D gene: NA; V gene: TRBV20-1; CDR3 length: 14; J gene: TRBJ2-3; clone size: many; CDR3 protein: CSAVLHPSTDTQYF; CDR3 DNA: TGCAGTGCCGTCCTACATCCGAGCACAGATACGCAGTATTTT
D gene: TRBD2; V gene: TRBV13; CDR3 length: 22; J gene: TRBJ2-3; clone size: many; CDR3 protein: CASSFRSQRREGGRGHTDTQYF; CDR3 DNA: TGTGCCAGCAGCTTCAGGTCCCAAAGGCGGGAGGGCGGTAGAGGACACACAGATACGCAGTATTTT
D gene: NA; V gene: TRBV29-1; CDR3 length: 11; J gene: TRBJ2-1; clone size: many; CDR3 protein: CSVNSRNEQFF; CDR3 DNA: TGCAGCGTCAATAGCAGGAATGAGCAGTTCTTC
D gene: NA; V gene: TRBV9; CDR3 length: 15; J gene: TRBJ2-7; clone size: many; CDR3 protein: CASSVGSGYSYEQYF; CDR3 DNA: TGTGCCAGCAGCGTGGGCTCCGGCTACTCCTACGAGCAGTACTTC
D gene: NA; V gene: TRBV27; CDR3 length: 14; J gene: TRBJ2-5; clone size: many; CDR3 protein: CASSSRLNHETQYF; CDR3 DNA: TGTGCCAGCAGTTCGCGATTGAATCACGAGACCCAGTACTTC
D gene: NA; V gene: TRBV27; CDR3 length: 13; J gene: TRBJ2-7; clone size: many; CDR3 protein: CASSFTGDWEQYF; CDR3 DNA: TGTGCCAGCAGTTTCACTGGAGATTGGGAGCAGTACTTC
D gene: TRBD1; V gene: TRBV24-1; CDR3 length: 17; J gene: TRBJ2-3; clone size: many; CDR3 protein: CATSDQVPGQGTDTQYF; CDR3 DNA: TGTGCCACCAGTGACCAGGTCCCGGGACAGGGAACAGATACGCAGTATTTT
D gene: NA; V gene: TRBV25-1; CDR3 length: 12; J gene: TRBJ2-1; clone size: many; CDR3 protein: CASSGGLNEQFF; CDR3 DNA: TGTGCCAGCAGTGGAGGCCTCAATGAGCAGTTCTTC
D gene: NA; V gene: TRBV5-1; CDR3 length: 15; J gene: TRBJ2-2; clone size: many; CDR3 protein: CASSRDLYYTGELFF; CDR3 DNA: TGCGCCAGCAGCAGGGACCTGTACTATACCGGGGAGCTGTTTTTT
D gene: NA; V gene: TRBV19; CDR3 length: 13; J gene: TRBJ2-3; clone size: NA; CDR3 protein: CASSRAFGDTQYF; CDR3 DNA: TGTGCCAGTAGTAGGGCCTTTGGAGATACGCAGTATTTT
D gene: TRBD2; V gene: TRBV4-2; CDR3 length: 16; J gene: TRBJ2-1; clone size: NA; CDR3 protein: CASSQATSGDYNEQFF; CDR3 DNA: TGTGCCAGCAGCCAAGCGACTAGCGGGGACTACAATGAGCAGTTCTTC
D gene: NA; V gene: TRBV29-1; CDR3 length: 11; J gene: TRBJ2-3; clone size: many; CDR3 protein: CSVGDTDTQYF; CDR3 DNA: TGCAGCGTTGGGGACACAGATACGCAGTATTTT
D gene: NA; V gene: TRBV27; CDR3 length: 16; J gene: TRBJ1-3; clone size: many; CDR3 protein: CASSLRPNEGGNTIYF; CDR3 DNA: TGTGCCAGCAGTTTAAGGCCTAATGAGGGTGGAAACACCATATATTTT
D gene: TRBD2; V gene: TRBV11-2; CDR3 length: 19; J gene: TRBJ2-1; clone size: few; CDR3 protein: CASSFGGASGRWSYNEQFF; CDR3 DNA: TGTGCCAGCAGCTTTGGAGGGGCCAGCGGGAGATGGAGTTACAATGAGCAGTTCTTC
D gene: TRBD1; V gene: TRBV4-1; CDR3 length: 16; J gene: TRBJ2-1; clone size: NA; CDR3 protein: CASSQTPGQGAYEQFF; CDR3 DNA: TGCGCCAGCAGCCAAACACCGGGACAGGGGGCCTATGAGCAGTTCTTC
D gene: NA; V gene: TRBV20-1; CDR3 length: 13; J gene: TRBJ2-1; clone size: NA; CDR3 protein: CSATTGPHNQQFF; CDR3 DNA: TGCAGTGCTACCACGGGACCTCACAATCAGCAGTTCTTC
D gene: NA; V gene: TRBV7-9; CDR3 length: 12; J gene: TRBJ1-3; clone size: many; CDR3 protein: CASSHPGTTIYF; CDR3 DNA: TGTGCCAGCAGCCACCCCGGGACCACCATATATTTT
D gene: TRBD2; V gene: TRBV12-3/TRBV12-4; CDR3 length: 15; J gene: TRBJ2-1; clone size: many; CDR3 protein: CASRPTGTSVYEQFF; CDR3 DNA: TGTGCCAGCAGGCCAACCGGGACTAGCGTTTATGAGCAGTTCTTC
D gene: TRBD2; V gene: TRBV10-3; CDR3 length: 16; J gene: TRBJ2-4; clone size: many; CDR3 protein: CATTNLAGVAKNIQYF; CDR3 DNA: TGTGCCACGACAAATCTAGCGGGAGTGGCCAAAAACATTCAGTACTTC
D gene: NA; V gene: TRBV2; CDR3 length: 21; J gene: TRBJ2-1; clone size: few; CDR3 protein: CASSDQLSVVLVGGNFGEQFF; CDR3 DNA: NA
D gene: TRBD1; V gene: TRBV27; CDR3 length: 14; J gene: TRBJ2-7; clone size: many; CDR3 protein: CASRESDRPYEQYF; CDR3 DNA: TGTGCCAGCAGAGAATCGGACAGGCCCTACGAGCAGTACTTC
D gene: NA; V gene: TRBV20-1; CDR3 length: 15; J gene: TRBJ2-1; clone size: many; CDR3 protein: CSASVRGPEYNEQFF; CDR3 DNA: TGCAGTGCTAGTGTCCGGGGACCCGAATACAATGAGCAGTTCTTC
D gene: TRBD2; V gene: TRBV12-3/TRBV12-4; CDR3 length: 15; J gene: TRBJ2-2; clone size: NA; CDR3 protein: CASSTRTSFGGELFF; CDR3 DNA: TGTGCCAGCAGTACCCGGACTAGCTTCGGCGGGGAGCTGTTTTTT
D gene: NA; V gene: TRBV19; CDR3 length: 14; J gene: TRBJ1-1; clone size: many; CDR3 protein: CASSLTTGNTEAFF; CDR3 DNA: TGTGCCAGTAGCCTGACGACAGGGAACACTGAAGCTTTCTTT
D gene: NA; V gene: TRBV10-3; CDR3 length: 12; J gene: TRBJ2-3; clone size: many; CDR3 protein: CAISERGDTQYF; CDR3 DNA: TGTGCCATCAGTGAAAGAGGAGATACGCAGTATTTT
D gene: TRBD1; V gene: TRBV28; CDR3 length: 16; J gene: TRBJ1-1; clone size: many; CDR3 protein: CASSLWSRRGHTEAFF; CDR3 DNA: TGTGCCAGCAGTTTATGGAGCCGGAGGGGGCACACTGAAGCTTTCTTT
D gene: NA; V gene: TRBV6-5; CDR3 length: 12; J gene: TRBJ1-2; clone size: few; CDR3 protein: CASSAHNYGYTF; CDR3 DNA: TGTGCCAGCAGTGCCCATAACTATGGCTACACCTTC
D gene: TRBD2; V gene: TRBV5-5; CDR3 length: 17; J gene: TRBJ2-5; clone size: many; CDR3 protein: CASSASIGTSGMGTQYF; CDR3 DNA: TGTGCCAGCAGCGCGAGCATTGGGACTAGCGGGATGGGGACCCAGTACTTC
D gene: TRBD2; V gene: TRBV7-9; CDR3 length: 17; J gene: TRBJ2-7; clone size: many; CDR3 protein: CASSPVAGGPRDYEQYF; CDR3 DNA: TGTGCCAGCAGCCCGGTAGCGGGAGGCCCGAGAGACTACGAGCAGTACTTC
D gene: NA; V gene: TRBV27; CDR3 length: 14; J gene: TRBJ2-3; clone size: many; CDR3 protein: CASRPGGTADTQYF; CDR3 DNA: TGTGCCAGCAGGCCCGGCGGGACGGCAGATACGCAGTATTTT
D gene: TRBD2; V gene: TRBV12-3/TRBV12-4; CDR3 length: 19; J gene: TRBJ2-1; clone size: few; CDR3 protein: CASSLYNLAGGPPYNEQFF; CDR3 DNA: TGTGCCAGCAGTCTATATAATTTAGCGGGAGGCCCCCCCTACAATGAGCAGTTCTTC
D gene: TRBD1; V gene: TRBV28; CDR3 length: 16; J gene: TRBJ1-5; clone size: many; CDR3 protein: CASSWRGGIVIQPQHF; CDR3 DNA: TGTGCCAGCAGTTGGAGAGGGGGCATTGTTATTCAGCCCCAGCATTTT
D gene: TRBD2; V gene: TRBV20-1; CDR3 length: 14; J gene: TRBJ2-1; clone size: few; CDR3 protein: CSLNLAGVEGEQFF; CDR3 DNA: TGCAGTCTAAATCTAGCGGGAGTAGAGGGTGAGCAGTTCTTC
D gene: NA; V gene: TRBV28; CDR3 length: 13; J gene: TRBJ2-7; clone size: many; CDR3 protein: CASSSLSSYEQYF; CDR3 DNA: TGTGCCAGCAGTTCCTTGAGCTCCTACGAGCAGTACTTC
D gene: NA; V gene: TRBV10-3; CDR3 length: 15; J gene: TRBJ1-1; clone size: many; CDR3 protein: CAISEDPRANTEAFF; CDR3 DNA: TGTGCCATCAGTGAGGACCCTCGGGCGAACACTGAAGCTTTCTTT
D gene: NA; V gene: TRBV27; CDR3 length: 15; J gene: TRBJ2-7; clone size: few; CDR3 protein: CASSPFEVTTYEQYF; CDR3 DNA: TGTGCCAGCAGCCCCTTTGAGGTAACGACCTACGAGCAGTACTTC
D gene: NA; V gene: TRBV12-3/TRBV12-4; CDR3 length: 16; J gene: TRBJ2-1; clone size: NA; CDR3 protein: CASSLGPNFSYNEQFF; CDR3 DNA: TGTGCCAGCAGTTTGGGACCGAATTTCTCCTACAATGAGCAGTTCTTC
D gene: NA; V gene: TRBV25-1; CDR3 length: 14; J gene: TRBJ1-2; clone size: many; CDR3 protein: CASSEGGPLSGYTF; CDR3 DNA: TGTGCCAGCAGTGAGGGAGGGCCTTTAAGTGGCTACACCTTC